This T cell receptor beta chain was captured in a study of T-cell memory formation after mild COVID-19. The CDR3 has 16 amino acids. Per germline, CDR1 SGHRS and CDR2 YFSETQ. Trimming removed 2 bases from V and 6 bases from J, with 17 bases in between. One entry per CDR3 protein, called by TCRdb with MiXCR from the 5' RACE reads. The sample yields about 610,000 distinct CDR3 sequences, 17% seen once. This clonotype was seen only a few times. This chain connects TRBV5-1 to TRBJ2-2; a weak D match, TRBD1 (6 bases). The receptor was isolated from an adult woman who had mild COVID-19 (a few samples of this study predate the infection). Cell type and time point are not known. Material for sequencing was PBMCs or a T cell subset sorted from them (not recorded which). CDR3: CASSFNPGVSAGELFF. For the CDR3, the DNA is TGCGCCAGCAGCTTTAATCCAGGGGTATCGGCCGGGGAGCTGTTTTTT.